This TCR beta chain emerged from a study of blood T cell repertoires in COVID-19. The overall study: There were acute and convalescent COVID-19 samples, and they came from the United States, Italy and Spain. PBMCs, B-cell-depleted T cells, or T cells were the source of the cDNA or gDNA that made up the material.

CDR1 is SNHLY, CDR2 FYNNEI, per germline. The CDR3 is made up of 14 amino acids. J was trimmed by 5 bases and V by 6 bases; bases with no gene match: 8. How the authors handled the data: Cell counts per sample came from amplifying reference gene primers. Clones were sequenced by immunoSEQ multiplex PCR, and TCRdb holds only the in-frame ones, with some missing. The V and J calls and clone size are taken from that table; D and trimming were inferred from the DNA. Of fewer than 130,000 clones listed, roughly 87% are singletons. This receptor was taken from a human donor in a cohort sampled during active COVID-19. The chain uses TRBV2 and TRBJ2-5, with 8 bases fitting TRBD1. Sequenced sample: peripheral blood. In DNA, the CDR3 is TGTGCCAGCAGGGAGACAGGGGTTGGGGAGACCCAGTACTTC. Translation: CASRETGVGETQYF. The full variable domain, rest sourced from reference TRBV2 and TRBJ2-5, is EPEVTQTPSHQVTQMGQEVILRCVPISNHLYFYWYRQILGQKVEFLVSFYNNEISEKSEIFDDQFSVERPDGSNFTLKIRSTKLEDSAMYFCASRETGVGETQYFGPGTRLLVL.